This entry lists 32 T cell receptor beta chains sequenced from one sample in a study of T cell responses to AZD1222 COVID-19 vaccine. Generated by immunoSEQ multiplex PCR, the TCRdb table keeps only in-frame clones and is missing some. The sample consists of 55,000 to 75,000 clones, about four fifths of them appearing once. The sequenced sample was peripheral blood, obtained on day 0 of MenACWY control vaccination. Receptors originate from an adult in good health.

The chain is built from TRBV30 and TRBJ1-3; 9 nucleotides line up with TRBD1. This CDR3 spans 14 amino acids. V was clipped by 2 bases and J by 4 bases; unmatched bases: 3. The germline V gene has CDR1 GTSNPN and CDR2 SVGIG (reference sequence). This CDR3 is CAWSLGQGGNTIYF. Written as DNA, the CDR3 is TGTGCCTGGAGTTTGGGACAGGGAGGAAACACCATATATTTT.

The genes are TRBV28 and TRBJ2-3; TRBD2 might be the D (5 bases). V was trimmed by 10 bases and J by 2 bases, leaving 16 bases between them. Germline CDR1 reads MDHEN; CDR2 reads SYDVKM. The CDR3 has 14 amino acids. Here the CDR3 DNA reads TGTGCCACCCGCAGCAGCGGCTACACAGATACGCAGTATTTT. This translates into CATRSSGYTDTQYF.

The chain uses TRBV2 and TRBJ2-1; tentative D call: TRBD1 (9 bases). The CDR3 consists of 19 residues. Deletions cut 5 bases from V and 0 bases from J, with 23 bases between. Germline V gene sequence: CDR1 SNHLY, CDR2 FYNNEI. CDR3 coding DNA: TGTGCCAGCAGTCCCGGAGTAGCGGGACAGGGAAACTCCTACAATGAGCAGTTCTTC. Translation gives CASSPGVAGQGNSYNEQFF.

The chain joins TRBV7-2 to TRBJ2-5, with TRBD2 matching over 8 bases. The V gene's germline CDR1 is SGHTA and CDR2 FQGNSA. The junction had 10 bases not matched to a gene; V was cut back by 5 bases and J by 5 bases. The CDR3 loop spans 15 amino acids. The CDR3 protein is CASSHTRGGRETQYF. CDR3 in DNA: TGTGCCAGCAGCCATACCCGGGGGGGGAGGGAGACCCAGTACTTC.

This clone has only a few counts. The rearrangement joins TRBV14 to TRBJ1-4; D gene unclear. V lost 4 bases to trimming and J lost 10 bases, with 10 bases between them. Looked up from germline, CDR1 is SGHDN and CDR2 is FVKESK. The CDR3 sequence is 12 residues long. CDR3 protein: CASSRWEGKLFF. The CDR3 coding sequence is TGTGCCAGCAGCCGGTGGGAAGGAAAACTGTTTTTT.

The rearrangement links TRBV19 to TRBJ2-4; 8 bases are shared with TRBD1. Germline CDR1 and CDR2: LNHDA and SQIVND (reference sequence). V shed 2 bases and J 2 bases; nucleotides not matched to a gene: 2. The CDR3 sequence is 15 residues long. The CDR3 coding sequence is TGTGCCAGTAGTATAACAGGGGGGTCCAAAAACATTCAGTACTTC. Protein: CASSITGGSKNIQYF.

The rearrangement uses TRBV6-5 and TRBJ2-1; 10 nucleotides match TRBD1. This CDR3 has 15 amino acids. Germline CDR1 MNHEY, CDR2 SVGAGI. V was clipped by 7 bases and J by 2 bases; unmatched bases: 5. The CDR3 nucleotides read TGTGCCAGCACCCCTGACAGGGGGCCCTACAATGAGCAGTTCTTC. This sequence encodes CASTPDRGPYNEQFF.

The V call is TRBV18, the J call TRBJ2-3, with 7 bases identical to TRBD1. CDR3 length equals 16 residues. V was clipped by 3 bases and J by 0 bases; unmatched bases: 6. Per germline, CDR1 KGHSH and CDR2 LQKENI. The CDR3 here is CASSPGQFTSTDTQYF. The CDR3 DNA follows: TGTGCCAGCTCACCGGGACAGTTCACTAGCACAGATACGCAGTATTTT.

The rearrangement links TRBV19 to TRBJ2-2; 10 bases are a match to TRBD2. The CDR3 spans 16 residues. Looked up from germline, CDR1 is LNHDA and CDR2 is SQIVND (reference sequence). Trimming took 8 bases from V and 4 from J; bases not matched to a gene: 10. The CDR3, as DNA: TGTGCCAGTGGGAAGCGGGAGGGCCTCGGCACCGGGGAGCTGTTTTTT. Its translation: CASGKREGLGTGELFF.

The chain combines TRBV9 with TRBJ1-2; a weak D match, TRBD1 (5 bases). Germline-derived CDR1 and CDR2 are SGDLS and YYNGEE. Trimming left V 3 bases short and J 3 bases short, with 12 bases between. The length of the CDR3 is 14 residues. CDR3 sequence: CASSDRDGYYGYTF. As DNA, the CDR3 is TGTGCCAGCAGCGACCGGGACGGGTACTATGGCTACACCTTC.

The rearrangement links TRBV29-1 to TRBJ2-2; 7 bases are shared with TRBD2. This CDR3 is built from 13 residues. Germline CDR1 and CDR2: SQVTM and ANQGSEA. V was clipped by 2 bases and J by 5 bases; unmatched bases: 2. The CDR3 loop reads CSVEKAGTGELFF. The CDR3 DNA is TGCAGCGTTGAAAAAGCGGGAACCGGGGAGCTGTTTTTT.

This clone is a singleton in its sample. The chain employs TRBV10-1 and TRBJ1-1; D unclear. The germline V gene has CDR1 WNHNN and CDR2 SYGVQD (reference sequence). Deletions cut 2 bases from V and 0 bases from J, with 16 bases between. The CDR3 has 17 amino acids. CDR3 in amino acids: CASSEPPWETMNTEAFF. The DNA of the CDR3 is TGCGCCAGCAGTGAGCCCCCCTGGGAGACCATGAACACTGAAGCTTTCTTT.

CDR3 nucleotides: TGTGCCAGCAGCCCACCTCCCCTACTTGGAGGTCAGCCCCAGCATTTT. Translating gives CASSPPPLLGGQPQHF. V is TRBV6-6 and J is TRBJ1-5; D ambiguous. Per germline, CDR1 MNHNY and CDR2 SVGAGI (reference sequence). The V gene lost 6 bases and the J gene lost 6 bases, with 21 bases spanning the gap. The length of the CDR3 is 16 residues.

This rearrangement joins TRBV5-6 to TRBJ2-7, with 8 bases identical to TRBD2. Germline CDR1 reads SGHDT; CDR2 reads YYEEEE. V lost 2 bases to trimming and J lost 6 bases; unmatched junction nucleotides: 4. This CDR3 has 13 amino acids. CDR3 sequence (DNA): TGTGCCAGCAGCTTCCAGGCGGGAGGCGAGCAGTACTTC. Residues: CASSFQAGGEQYF.

With respect to this clone: A junction end diverges from the germline sequence, so it may reflect a read error. This same CDR3 is encoded by further DNA sequences in the sample. The gene calls are TRBV19 and TRBJ1-5; 10 positions match TRBD1. Germline V gene data show CDR1 as LNHDA and CDR2 as SQIVND (reference sequence). The CDR3 sequence is 14 residues long. This chain's CDR3 is CASSPTGGSQPQHF. The CDR3 bases are TGTGCCAGTAGTCCGACAGGGGGCTCTCAGCCTCAGCATTTT.

This clone was seen a handful of times. The chain links TRBV30 to TRBJ1-4; TRBD1 might be the D (5 bases). Germline V lookup: CDR1 GTSNPN, CDR2 SVGIG (reference sequence). The CDR3 contains 14 residues. V gave up 3 bases and J gave up 2 bases, with 10 bases separating them. Here the CDR3 reads CAWSHGATNEKLFF. For the CDR3, the DNA is TGTGCCTGGAGCCATGGGGCGACTAATGAAAAACTGTTTTTT.

The sample holds a few counts of this clone. This sequence joins TRBV4-2 and TRBJ2-2; D might be TRBD2 (7 bases). This CDR3 contains 15 residues. The germline gives CDR1 LGHNA, CDR2 YNFKEQ. V lost 6 bases, J lost 5 bases, and 16 bases lay in between. The CDR3: CASRRGGRGTGELFF. In DNA form, the CDR3 reads TGTGCCAGCAGGAGGGGGGGACGGGGTACCGGGGAGCTGTTTTTT.

The rearrangement uses TRBV15 and TRBJ2-1; D is unclear. The V end was cut by 0 bases, the J end by 4 bases, with 10 bases between. The V gene's germline CDR1 is LNHNV and CDR2 YYDKDF (reference sequence). This CDR3 comprises 15 residues. CDR3 nucleotides: TGTGCCACCAGCAGAGAGAAGTTTCGATACAATGAGCAGTTCTTC. This gives the protein CATSREKFRYNEQFF.

CDR3 DNA sequence: TGTGCCAGCAGTGAAATGAGCAGAGGGCTCGCAGATACGCAGTATTTT. Protein: CASSEMSRGLADTQYF. V gene TRBV6-1 combines with J gene TRBJ2-3, with D perhaps matching TRBD2 (5 bases). The CDR3 is 16 amino acids. With 2 bases removed from V and 4 bases from J, the gap between germline ends came to 16 bases. CDR1 is MNHNS and CDR2 is SASEGT in the germline V gene.

V and J are TRBV4-3 and TRBJ1-1; TRBD1 might be the D (5 bases). V dropped 0 bases and J dropped 8 bases, with 13 bases sitting between them. The CDR3 runs 14 residues. Per the germline V gene, CDR1 is LGHNA and CDR2 is YSLEER. In nucleotides, the CDR3 is TGCGCCAGCAGCCAAGATCGTGTGGGGGTGGAAGCTTTCTTT. It yields the protein CASSQDRVGVEAFF.

To note about this clone: This may be a read error: a much more frequent sequence differs by one nucleotide. V is TRBV6-1 and J is TRBJ2-7; D possibly corresponds to TRBD1 (5 bases). The CDR3 has 14 amino acids. Germline V gene data show CDR1 as MNHNS and CDR2 as SASEGT. The V and J ends lost 2 bases and 0 bases respectively, with 8 bases between them. This chain's CDR3 is CASSEQGTSYEQYF. The CDR3 DNA reads as TGTGCCAGCAGTGAACAGGGAACCTCCTACGAGCAGTACTTC.

V gene TRBV5-4 combines with J gene TRBJ1-4; the D gene is possibly TRBD1 (5 bases). V was pared by 4 bases and J by 6 bases, with 13 bases between. The CDR3 loop spans 14 amino acids. The germline V gene encodes CDR1 SGHNT and CDR2 YYREEE (reference sequence). The CDR3 bases are TGTGCCAGCAGCGGGGGTCCTGGGGATGAAAAACTGTTTTTT. The encoded protein is CASSGGPGDEKLFF. Full variable domain (rest looked up from reference TRBV5-4 and TRBJ1-4): ETGVTQSPTHLIKTRGQQVTLRCSSQSGHNTVSWYQQALGQGPQFIFQYYREEENGRGNFPPRFSGLQFPNYSSELNVNALELDDSALYLCASSGGPGDEKLFFGSGTQLSVL.

The chain links TRBV6-1 to TRBJ1-4; 10 nucleotides agree with TRBD1. After removal of 2 bases from V and 8 bases from J, the junction contained 11 bases not matched to a gene. The CDR3 loop spans 17 amino acids. CDR1 is MNHNS and CDR2 is SASEGT in the germline V gene. As DNA, the CDR3 is TGTGCCAGCAGTGAACCTGGGACAGGGGTTTTATCCGAAAAACTGTTTTTT. Its protein product is CASSEPGTGVLSEKLFF.

The rearrangement joins TRBV2 to TRBJ1-1; D possibly corresponds to TRBD1 (6 bases). CDR1 and CDR2 from the germline V gene are SNHLY and FYNNEI. Trimming pared 6 bases from V and 2 bases from J, leaving 16 bases between. The CDR3 extends over 15 amino acids. CDR3 DNA: TGTGCCAGCAGCCAACCACAGGGTTATAACACTGAAGCTTTCTTT. Its translation is CASSQPQGYNTEAFF.

V gene TRBV4-2 combines with J gene TRBJ2-3, with D possibly being TRBD1 or TRBD2 (5 bases each). The CDR3 contains 17 residues. Germline CDR1 reads LGHNA; CDR2 reads YNFKEQ. Deletions cut 0 bases from V and 4 bases from J, with 17 bases between. The CDR3 is CASSQEGLAVLPDTQYF. Written as DNA, the CDR3 is TGTGCCAGCAGCCAAGAGGGGCTAGCAGTTTTGCCAGATACGCAGTATTTT.

This clone has more than one count but fewer than ten. This sequence joins TRBV5-4 and TRBJ2-7; TRBD2 aligns across 13 bases. CDR3 length equals 15 residues. Per the germline V gene, CDR1 is SGHNT and CDR2 is YYREEE (reference sequence). Trimming took 0 bases from V and 7 from J; bases not matched to a gene: 4. CDR3 sequence reads: CASSLEGLAGREQYF. Here the CDR3 DNA reads TGTGCCAGCAGCTTGGAGGGACTAGCGGGACGGGAGCAGTACTTC.

The V call is TRBV14, the J call TRBJ2-7; a weak D match, TRBD2 (6 bases). Trimming removed 0 bases at V and 0 bases at J, with 15 bases between. The CDR3 consists of 17 residues. The germline CDR1 and CDR2 sequences are SGHDN and FVKESK. CDR3 amino acids: CASSQEAGTLVSYEQYF. The CDR3 nucleotides are TGTGCCAGCAGCCAAGAGGCGGGGACCCTCGTCTCCTACGAGCAGTACTTC.

The genes are TRBV6-5 and TRBJ1-2; 7 bases match TRBD1. Germline CDR1 and CDR2: MNHEY and SVGAGI. V lost 2 bases and J lost 8; bases outside the gene matches: 8. CDR3 length equals 14 residues. The CDR3 region is CASSYDDRADGYTF. The DNA of the CDR3 is TGTGCCAGCAGTTACGATGACAGGGCCGACGGCTACACCTTC.

The chain uses TRBV30 and TRBJ1-1; 8 bases match TRBD1. The CDR3 runs to 13 residues. CDR1 is GTSNPN and CDR2 is SVGIG in the germline V gene (reference sequence). V shed 3 bases and J 7 bases; nucleotides not matched to a gene: 7. CDR3 loop: CAWSHQGADEAFF. The CDR3 nucleotides are TGTGCCTGGAGCCACCAGGGGGCGGATGAAGCTTTCTTT.

The rearrangement uses TRBV7-9 and TRBJ1-2; D is unclear. The CDR3 runs to 15 residues. Germline V gene lookup returns CDR1 SEHNR and CDR2 FQNEAQ (reference sequence). Trimming cost V 1 base and J 1 base, with 10 bases left between them. The CDR3 DNA reads TGTGCCAGCAGCTTAGGGGCAGGCGTTAACTATGGCTACACCTTC. It translates to CASSLGAGVNYGYTF. Drawing the rest from reference TRBV7-9 and TRBJ1-2, the complete variable domain is DTGVSQNPRHKITKRGQNVTFRCDPISEHNRLYWYRQTLGQGPEFLTYFQNEAQLEKSRLLSDRFSAERPKGSFSTLEIQRTEQGDSAMYLCASSLGAGVNYGYTFGSGTRLTVV.

V usage is TRBV12-3 or TRBV12-4 and J usage is TRBJ2-1; maybe TRBD2 (5 bases). V gave up 5 bases and J gave up 8 bases, with 7 bases separating them. This CDR3 contains 11 residues. The CDR3 is CASSGSYEQFF. Written as DNA, the CDR3 is TGTGCCAGCAGTGGGAGTTATGAGCAGTTCTTC.

This clone was observed many times. This chain links TRBV4-1 with TRBJ1-3, with D maybe TRBD1 (5 bases). Trimming cost V 4 bases and J 3 bases, with 13 bases left between them. CDR3 length: 15 residues. The V gene's germline CDR1 is MGHRA and CDR2 YSYEKL. The CDR3: CASSPFKGYGNTIYF. The CDR3 DNA follows: TGCGCCAGCAGCCCTTTCAAGGGGTATGGAAACACCATATATTTT.